The 14 T cell receptor beta chains below all came from one sample that was sequenced in a study of blood T cell repertoires in COVID-19. Produced via immunoSEQ multiplex PCR; TCRdb's table is partial and in-frame only. This repertoire shows over 80,000 clones, 70% to 90% found once; its top ten account for about 2.7%. Sequenced material: peripheral blood. All receptors derive from an elderly woman with acute or convalescent COVID-19.

The chain employs TRBV7-2 and TRBJ1-6; 7 nucleotides match TRBD1. With V trimmed by 3 bases and J by 10 bases, 3 bases remained unmatched. Germline CDR1 reads SGHTA; CDR2 reads FQGNSA. The CDR3 has 13 amino acids. The CDR3 DNA reads TGTGCCAGCAGCTTTCAGGGGGACTCACCCCTCCACTTT. Its protein is CASSFQGDSPLHF.

This sequence joins TRBV29-1 and TRBJ1-2; TRBD1 agrees at 8 bases. The V gene's germline CDR1 is SQVTM and CDR2 ANQGSEA. The CDR3 is 14 residues long. The V and J ends lost 3 bases and 2 bases, in that order; junction bases with no gene match: 5. For the CDR3, the DNA is TGCAGCGTTGATTCCACAGGGGGAAACTATGGCTACACCTTC. This encodes CSVDSTGGNYGYTF.

The rearrangement uses TRBV6-2 or TRBV6-3 and TRBJ2-3; no reliable D call. The CDR3 extends over 13 amino acids. V was clipped by 2 bases and J by 5 bases, with 8 bases between them. Germline V gene lookup returns CDR1 MNHEY and CDR2 SVGEGT. The CDR3 coding sequence is TGTGCCAGCAGTTACGGCTCGGGAGATACGCAGTATTTT. Translation: CASSYGSGDTQYF.

The rearrangement joins TRBV7-2 to TRBJ1-2; the match to TRBD1 covers 11 bases. Per the germline V gene, CDR1 is SGHTA and CDR2 is FQGNSA. CDR3 length: 14 amino acids. V was pared by 3 bases and J by 8 bases, with 5 bases of the junction left unmatched. In DNA form, the CDR3 reads TGTGCCAGCAGCTTGGACAGGGGGCTTTTGGGCTACACCTTC. Translating gives CASSLDRGLLGYTF.

This chain connects TRBV5-1 to TRBJ1-5, with D possibly matching TRBD1 (5 bases). The V end was cut by 4 bases, the J end by 2 bases, with 13 bases between. This CDR3 has 15 residues. In germline, CDR1 is SGHRS, CDR2 YFSETQ. CDR3 in amino acids: CASSPTGMGNQPQHF. CDR3 in DNA: TGCGCCAGCAGCCCCACAGGAATGGGCAATCAGCCCCAGCATTTT.

This sequence joins TRBV19 and TRBJ2-3, with 7 bases identical to TRBD1. Trimming removed 4 bases from V and 0 bases from J; junction bases left unmatched: 7. The CDR3 consists of 16 residues. CDR1 and CDR2 (germline): LNHDA, SQIVND (reference sequence). This chain's CDR3 is CASSRRTGLSTDTQYF. The DNA for the CDR3 is TGTGCCAGTAGTAGACGGACAGGCCTAAGCACAGATACGCAGTATTTT.

The chain couples TRBV19 to TRBJ2-5, with 8 bases lining up with TRBD1. Per the germline V gene, CDR1 is LNHDA and CDR2 is SQIVND (reference sequence). The CDR3 is made up of 15 amino acids. V shed 6 bases, J shed 5 bases, and the junction held 11 bases outside the gene matches. CDR3 in DNA: TGTGCCAGTAGCCCCCGGGACAGGATGTCCGAGACCCAGTACTTC. Translation gives CASSPRDRMSETQYF. Filled out from reference TRBV19 and TRBJ2-5, the complete variable domain reads DGGITQSPKYLFRKEGQNVTLSCEQNLNHDAMYWYRQDPGQGLRLIYYSQIVNDFQKGDIAEGYSVSREKKESFPLTVTSAQKNPTAFYLCASSPRDRMSETQYFGPGTRLLVL.

V gene TRBV7-3 combines with J gene TRBJ1-2; D gene uncertain. Trimming left V 5 bases short and J 0 bases short, with 16 bases between. Germline lookup yields CDR1 SGHTA and CDR2 FQGTGA. This CDR3 is built from 16 residues. The CDR3 nucleotides are TGTGCCAGCAGCCCGGGCGGGATTGGAACTAACTATGGCTACACCTTC. Protein: CASSPGGIGTNYGYTF. The full variable domain, its missing parts supplied by reference TRBV7-3 and TRBJ1-2, is GAGVSQTPSNKVTEKGKYVELRCDPISGHTALYWYRQSLGQGPEFLIYFQGTGAADDSGLPNDRFFAVRPEGSVSTLKIQRTERGDSAVYLCASSPGGIGTNYGYTFGSGTRLTVV.

This chain links TRBV5-4 with TRBJ2-1; TRBD2 matches at 13 bases. V lost 3 bases and J lost 9; bases outside the gene matches: 12. The CDR3 consists of 17 residues. CDR1 and CDR2 (germline): SGHNT, YYREEE (reference sequence). CDR3 protein: CASSSGGLAGDVSEQFF. The CDR3 bases are TGTGCCAGCAGCTCGGGAGGACTAGCGGGAGATGTTAGTGAGCAGTTCTTC.

The chain uses TRBV30 and TRBJ1-2; 10 bases align to TRBD1. There are 16 residues in the CDR3. Germline lookup yields CDR1 GTSNPN and CDR2 SVGIG (reference sequence). After removal of 1 base from V and 1 base from J, the junction contained 6 bases not matched to a gene. CDR3 nucleotides: TGTGCCTGGAGTGATGGGGACAGGGGTTTTAACTATGGCTACACCTTC. Encoded protein: CAWSDGDRGFNYGYTF.

The V and J genes are TRBV2 and TRBJ2-1, with 12 bases that match TRBD2. V lost 6 bases to trimming and J lost 5 bases; unmatched junction nucleotides: 5. The CDR3 is 15 amino acids. Germline loops: CDR1 SNHLY, CDR2 FYNNEI. CDR3 sequence (DNA): TGTGCCAGCAGACCGACTAGCGGGGGAAACAATGAGCAGTTCTTC. Its protein is CASRPTSGGNNEQFF.

This chain links TRBV10-3 with TRBJ1-6; tentative D call: TRBD1 (6 bases). From germline, CDR1 is ENHRY and CDR2 SYGVKD. V was cut by 6 bases and J by 0 bases, with 6 bases left in between. This CDR3 has 14 amino acids. DNA for the CDR3: TGTGCCATCAGGGACAGCTCCTATAATTCACCCCTCCACTTT. Its translation: CAIRDSSYNSPLHF.

This chain connects TRBV18 to TRBJ1-6; 12 nucleotides agree with TRBD1. The germline gives CDR1 KGHSH, CDR2 LQKENI. Trimming took 2 bases from V and 8 from J; bases not matched to a gene: 13. The CDR3 totals 19 residues. This CDR3 is CASSPTGTGGPDPHSPLHF. CDR3 in DNA: TGTGCCAGCTCACCAACCGGGACAGGGGGCCCCGATCCTCATTCACCCCTCCACTTT. Based on the CDR3 plus reference TRBV18 and TRBJ1-6, the full variable domain is NAGVMQNPRHLVRRRGQEARLRCSPMKGHSHVYWYRQLPEEGLKFMVYLQKENIIDESGMPKERFSAEFPKEGPSILRIQQVVRGDSAAYFCASSPTGTGGPDPHSPLHFGNGTRLTVT.

J is TRBJ2-1 and V is TRBV4-3; possibly TRBD2 for D (8 bases). Trimming removed 1 base from V and 7 bases from J, with 17 bases in between. There are 16 residues in the CDR3. Germline V CDR1 and CDR2: LGHNA, YSLEER. The CDR3 loop is CASSQVGGGGRNEQFF. As DNA, the CDR3 is TGCGCCAGCAGCCAAGTAGGGGGCGGGGGGAGGAATGAGCAGTTCTTC.